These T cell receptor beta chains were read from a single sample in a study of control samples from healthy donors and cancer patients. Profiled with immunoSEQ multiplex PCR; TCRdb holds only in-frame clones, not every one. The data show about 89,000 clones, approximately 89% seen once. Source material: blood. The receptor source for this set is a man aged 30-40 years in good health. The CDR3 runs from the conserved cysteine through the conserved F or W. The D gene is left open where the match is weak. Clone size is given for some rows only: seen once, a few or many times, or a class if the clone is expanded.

CDR3aa: CASSSGLAEEQYF
CDR3nt: TGTGCCAGCAGCTCGGGACTAGCGGAGGAGCAGTACTTC
v_gene: TRBV11-2
abundance: .
d_gene: TRBD2
j_gene: TRBJ2-7

CDR3aa: CASSQTGGGGPAYGYTF
CDR3nt: TGTGCCAGCAGCCAGACAGGGGGCGGCGGACCTGCCTATGGCTACACCTTC
v_gene: TRBV3-1/TRBV3-2
abundance: .
d_gene: TRBD1
j_gene: TRBJ1-2

CDR3aa: CASSPRISDTYTEAFF
CDR3nt: TGTGCCAGCTCACCCAGAATATCCGACACTTACACTGAAGCTTTCTTT
v_gene: TRBV18
abundance: .
d_gene: .
j_gene: TRBJ1-1

CDR3aa: CASSSPSGTSGGSSYNEQFF
CDR3nt: TGTGCCAGCAGCTCCCCGTCGGGGACTAGCGGGGGAAGCTCCTACAATGAGCAGTTCTTC
v_gene: TRBV7-8
abundance: few
d_gene: TRBD2
j_gene: TRBJ2-1

CDR3aa: CASSPDRSRETQYF
CDR3nt: TGTGCCAGCAGCCCGGATAGATCGAGGGAGACCCAGTACTTC
v_gene: TRBV7-7
abundance: .
d_gene: .
j_gene: TRBJ2-5

CDR3aa: CASSRAGGRDTQYF
CDR3nt: TGTGCCAGCAGTCGGGCGGGGGGGCGGGATACGCAGTATTTT
v_gene: TRBV2
abundance: .
d_gene: TRBD2
j_gene: TRBJ2-3

CDR3aa: CASSAPGTSHPEQFF
CDR3nt: TGTGCCAGCAGTGCCCCCGGGACTAGCCATCCGGAGCAGTTCTTC
v_gene: TRBV27
abundance: once
d_gene: TRBD2
j_gene: TRBJ2-1

CDR3aa: CASSFPASGGAGEEETQYF
CDR3nt: TGCGCCAGCAGCTTCCCTGCCTCGGGGGGGGCCGGGGAAGAAGAGACCCAGTACTTC
v_gene: TRBV5-1
abundance: .
d_gene: TRBD2
j_gene: TRBJ2-5

CDR3aa: CASSLDPGANQPQHF
CDR3nt: TGTGCCAGCAGCTTAGATCCGGGTGCCAATCAGCCCCAGCATTTT
v_gene: TRBV7-6
abundance: .
d_gene: .
j_gene: TRBJ1-5

CDR3aa: CASGYGGLAEAFF
CDR3nt: TGTGCCAGCGGCTATGGGGGGTTAGCTGAAGCTTTCTTT
v_gene: TRBV28
abundance: .
d_gene: .
j_gene: TRBJ1-1

CDR3aa: CASSFGDAYTF
CDR3nt: TGTGCCAGCAGTTTTGGAGATGCCTACACCTTC
v_gene: TRBV12-3/TRBV12-4
abundance: .
d_gene: .
j_gene: TRBJ1-2

CDR3aa: CASNGPSSRLEGYTF
CDR3nt: TGTGCCAGCAATGGGCCATCCTCAAGGTTAGAGGGCTACACCTTC
v_gene: TRBV2
abundance: .
d_gene: .
j_gene: TRBJ1-2

CDR3aa: CASSESSGGTERETQYF
CDR3nt: TGTGCCAGCAGTGAATCGAGCGGGGGCACCGAGCGGGAGACCCAGTACTTC
v_gene: TRBV2
abundance: .
d_gene: TRBD2
j_gene: TRBJ2-5

CDR3aa: CSARTSGDVGDTQYF
CDR3nt: TGCAGCGCCCGGACTAGCGGGGACGTCGGAGATACGCAGTATTTT
v_gene: TRBV29-1
abundance: .
d_gene: TRBD2
j_gene: TRBJ2-3

CDR3aa: CASSRSWGSGGADYNEQFF
CDR3nt: TGTGCCAGCAGCCGGTCGTGGGGTAGCGGGGGGGCGGATTACAATGAGCAGTTCTTC
v_gene: TRBV4-2
abundance: .
d_gene: TRBD2
j_gene: TRBJ2-1